The 20 T cell receptor beta chains given below trace back to one sample, sequenced in a study of blood T cell repertoires in COVID-19. Using immunoSEQ multiplex PCR, the repertoire was profiled, and TCRdb retains in-frame clones only, with some absent. This sample carries 150,000 to 250,000 clones, 82% of them seen once, and the ten largest clones take about 6.9%. Sequenced material: peripheral blood. These TCRs come from a human donor with acute or convalescent COVID-19. The donor label of this sample is uncertain.

CDR3: CASSRTGTVNTGELFF. The CDR3 DNA reads as TGCGCCAGCAGCCGGACCGGGACAGTGAACACCGGGGAGCTGTTTTTT. This sequence joins TRBV5-1 and TRBJ2-2; 7 bases fit TRBD1. Germline values: CDR1 SGHRS, CDR2 YFSETQ. The CDR3 is made up of 16 amino acids. With V trimmed by 4 bases and J by 1 base, 7 bases remained unmatched.

The table lists this clone with a count of one. The rearrangement links TRBV7-9 to TRBJ2-3; D unresolved. Trimming stripped 3 bases from V and 4 bases from J, with 14 bases between. The CDR3 contains 15 residues. The V gene's germline CDR1 is SEHNR and CDR2 FQNEAQ (reference sequence). CDR3 bases: TGTGCCAGCAGCTTTAGGCGCGAGGCCGCAGATACGCAGTATTTT. Protein sequence: CASSFRREAADTQYF.

This chain links TRBV10-1 with TRBJ1-4; D is undetermined. Germline V gene sequence: CDR1 WNHNN, CDR2 SYGVQD (reference sequence). The CDR3 is made up of 13 amino acids. The V end was cut by 4 bases, the J end by 5 bases, with 8 bases between. The CDR3 nucleotides are TGCGCCAGCAGTGTCCGCAGGAATGAAAAACTGTTTTTT. It is translated as CASSVRRNEKLFF.

The chain is built from TRBV5-4 and TRBJ2-3; D is uncertain. Trimming shortened V by 0 bases and J by 0 bases, and 5 bases separated the two germline ends. The CDR3 consists of 14 residues. The germline V gene encodes CDR1 SGHNT and CDR2 YYREEE (reference sequence). This CDR3 is CASSLASSTDTQYF. CDR3 bases: TGTGCCAGCAGCTTGGCTTCTAGCACAGATACGCAGTATTTT.

The V call is TRBV27, the J call TRBJ2-7; 11 bases align to TRBD2. This CDR3 contains 14 residues. J lost 6 bases, V lost 2 bases, and 3 bases had no gene match. Germline CDR1 is MNHEY and CDR2 is SMNVEV (reference sequence). CDR3: CASSLNSGRGEQYF. CDR3 DNA sequence: TGTGCCAGCAGTTTAAATAGCGGGAGGGGCGAGCAGTACTTC.

V and J are TRBV5-8 and TRBJ2-7; maybe TRBD2 (6 bases). Germline V CDR1 and CDR2: SGHTS, YDEGEE. The CDR3 is made up of 11 amino acids. V was trimmed by 2 bases and J by 9 bases, leaving 9 bases between them. The CDR3 loop is CASSLRRGQYF. The CDR3 DNA reads as TGTGCCAGCAGCTTACGGCGGGGGCAGTACTTC.

In DNA, the CDR3 is TGTGCCACCAGTGACCTTGGGACAGGTAATACGAATGAGCAGTTCTTC. Amino acids: CATSDLGTGNTNEQFF. This chain uses TRBV24-1 with TRBJ2-1; TRBD1 aligns across 8 bases. The ends lost 4 bases at V and 7 bases at J; junction bases unmatched: 11. The V gene's germline CDR1 is KGHDR and CDR2 SFDVKD. The CDR3 extends over 16 amino acids.

This clone was counted once. Other DNA sequences of this sample code for an identical CDR3. The genes are TRBV5-1 and TRBJ2-7; D unclear. This CDR3 spans 13 amino acids. The V end lost 4 bases, the J end lost 2 bases, and 10 bases lay between the germline ends. Germline V gene lookup returns CDR1 SGHRS and CDR2 YFSETQ. In DNA, the CDR3 is TGCGCCAGCAGCCTAGACGGAGCCTACGAGCAGTACTTC. Encoded protein: CASSLDGAYEQYF.

The chain recombines TRBV7-9 with TRBJ1-6; D remains ambiguous. The ends were cut back, 2 bases at V and 7 bases at J, with 9 bases in the middle. CDR3 length: 14 amino acids. Germline V gives CDR1 SEHNR, CDR2 FQNEAQ (reference sequence). The DNA for the CDR3 is TGTGCCAGCAGCTTATTAAAGGAGAATTCACCCCTCCACTTT. The encoded protein is CASSLLKENSPLHF.

The chain couples TRBV5-1 to TRBJ1-1; a possible D gene is TRBD1 (5 bases). Trimming removed 0 bases at V and 5 bases at J, with 14 bases between. From germline, CDR1 is SGHRS and CDR2 YFSETQ. The CDR3 consists of 15 residues. This CDR3 reads CASSLADSLGTEAFF. The CDR3 nucleotides are TGCGCCAGCAGCTTGGCCGACAGTCTGGGGACTGAAGCTTTCTTT.

CDR3 sequence reads: CASGSRVNSPLHF. Here the CDR3 DNA reads TGTGCTAGTGGTAGCAGGGTTAATTCACCCCTCCACTTT. V usage is TRBV12-5 and J usage is TRBJ1-6, with D perhaps TRBD1 (5 bases). With 5 bases removed from V and 6 bases from J, the gap between germline ends came to 8 bases. The V gene's germline CDR1 is LGHNT and CDR2 FRNRAP. The CDR3 extends over 13 amino acids.

V and J are TRBV28 and TRBJ1-1; 7 bases line up with TRBD1. Per the germline V gene, CDR1 is MDHEN and CDR2 is SYDVKM. The CDR3 is made up of 12 amino acids. V lost 6 bases and J lost 4; bases outside the gene matches: 2. CDR3 in DNA: TGTGCCAGCAGCACAGGGGCCACTGAAGCTTTCTTT. Translating gives CASSTGATEAFF.

The chain carries TRBV5-1 and TRBJ2-1, with 9 bases lining up with TRBD2. This CDR3 contains 15 residues. The trim removed 0 bases at V and 10 bases at J, leaving 8 bases unmatched. The germline gives CDR1 SGHRS, CDR2 YFSETQ. The CDR3 spells CASSLVSGSKSEQFF. In nucleotides, the CDR3 is TGCGCCAGCAGCTTGGTTAGCGGGAGCAAATCCGAGCAGTTCTTC.

The chain links TRBV7-9 to TRBJ2-7, with 9 bases that match TRBD1. The junction had 8 bases not matched to a gene; V was cut back by 5 bases and J by 3 bases. Per germline, CDR1 SEHNR and CDR2 FQNEAQ (reference sequence). The CDR3 is made up of 15 amino acids. CDR3 residues: CASSAIDRGFYEQYF. In DNA, the CDR3 is TGTGCCAGCAGCGCGATAGACAGGGGGTTCTACGAGCAGTACTTC.

The genes are TRBV7-6 and TRBJ2-3; the match to TRBD2 covers 12 bases. Looked up from germline, CDR1 is SGHVS and CDR2 is FNYEAQ. The CDR3 runs 16 residues. V was clipped by 6 bases and J by 0 bases; unmatched bases: 4. This chain's CDR3 is CASRPGLAGSTDTQYF. DNA for the CDR3: TGTGCCAGCAGGCCCGGACTAGCGGGAAGCACAGATACGCAGTATTTT.

The chain couples TRBV18 to TRBJ2-3, with 7 nucleotides matching TRBD1. The CDR3 totals 16 residues. Losses at the gene ends were 0 bases for V and 2 bases for J; bases not matched to a gene: 5. Per the germline V gene, CDR1 is KGHSH and CDR2 is LQKENI. Here the CDR3 DNA reads TGTGCCAGCTCACCACCGAACAGGGGAGCCACAGATACGCAGTATTTT. Its translation: CASSPPNRGATDTQYF. The whole variable domain, remainder taken from reference TRBV18 and TRBJ2-3, is NAGVMQNPRHLVRRRGQEARLRCSPMKGHSHVYWYRQLPEEGLKFMVYLQKENIIDESGMPKERFSAEFPKEGPSILRIQQVVRGDSAAYFCASSPPNRGATDTQYFGPGTRLTVL.

The CDR3, as DNA: TGTGCCAGCAGCTTAGCCGGGAGGTCCTACGAGCAGTACTTC. Translation: CASSLAGRSYEQYF. The chain is built from TRBV11-2 and TRBJ2-7, with 7 bases lining up with TRBD2. Germline lookup yields CDR1 SGHAT and CDR2 FQNNGV. Trimming cost V 1 base and J 1 base; bases outside gene matches: 1. This CDR3 has 14 residues.

The V and J genes are TRBV19 and TRBJ1-5, with D possibly being TRBD1 (5 bases). The CDR3 spans 16 residues. Germline V CDR1 and CDR2: LNHDA, SQIVND (reference sequence). Trimming took off 6 bases at V and 6 bases at J, with 21 bases between the two ends. The CDR3: CASSTGSGYSGQPQHF. DNA for the CDR3: TGTGCCAGTAGCACAGGATCGGGTTACTCGGGTCAGCCCCAGCATTTT.

The rearrangement joins TRBV6-5 to TRBJ2-3; 9 bases fit TRBD2. The J segment lost 5 bases and the V segment lost 6 bases, leaving 9 bases of the junction unmatched. Germline lookup yields CDR1 MNHEY and CDR2 SVGAGI. This CDR3 has 15 residues. The CDR3 loop reads CASSLGGRAGDTQYF. CDR3 coding DNA: TGTGCCAGCAGCCTCGGCGGGAGGGCCGGAGATACGCAGTATTTT.

The chain has TRBV28 and TRBJ1-1; the D is unclear. Deletions cut 9 bases from V and 0 bases from J, with 5 bases between. From germline, CDR1 is MDHEN and CDR2 SYDVKM. This CDR3 is built from 11 residues. CDR3 DNA sequence: TGTGCCAGTCTCTTGAACACTGAAGCTTTCTTT. Its protein product is CASLLNTEAFF. Variable domain in full (rest from reference TRBV28 and TRBJ1-1): DVKVTQSSRYLVKRTGEKVFLECVQDMDHENMFWYRQDPGLGLRLIYFSYDVKMKEKGDIPEGYSVSREKKERFSLILESASTNQTSMYLCASLLNTEAFFGQGTRLTVV.